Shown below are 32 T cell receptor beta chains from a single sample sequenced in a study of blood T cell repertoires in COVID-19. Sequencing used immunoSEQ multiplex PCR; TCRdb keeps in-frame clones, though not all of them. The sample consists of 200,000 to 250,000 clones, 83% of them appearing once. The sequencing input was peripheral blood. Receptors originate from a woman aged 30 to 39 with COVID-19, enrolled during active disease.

The CDR3 spells CASSEGTGELFF. CDR3 bases: TGTGCCAGCAGTGAGGGAACCGGGGAGCTGTTTTTT. V is TRBV9 and J is TRBJ2-2; D might be TRBD2 (5 bases). Germline values: CDR1 SGDLS, CDR2 YYNGEE. Trimming cost V 5 bases and J 5 bases, with 7 bases left between them. The CDR3 spans 12 residues.

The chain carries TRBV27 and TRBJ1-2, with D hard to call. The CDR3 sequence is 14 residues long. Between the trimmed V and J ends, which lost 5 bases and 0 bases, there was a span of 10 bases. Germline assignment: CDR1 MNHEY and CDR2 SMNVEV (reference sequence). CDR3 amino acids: CASSPRLANYGYTF. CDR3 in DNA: TGTGCCAGCAGTCCTCGATTAGCTAACTATGGCTACACCTTC.

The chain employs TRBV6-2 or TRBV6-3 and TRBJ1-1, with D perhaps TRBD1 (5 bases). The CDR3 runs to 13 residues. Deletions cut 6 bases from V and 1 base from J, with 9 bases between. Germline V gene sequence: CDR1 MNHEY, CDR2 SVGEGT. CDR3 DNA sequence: TGTGCCAGCAGCAATACAGGGAACACTGAAGCTTTCTTT. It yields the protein CASSNTGNTEAFF.

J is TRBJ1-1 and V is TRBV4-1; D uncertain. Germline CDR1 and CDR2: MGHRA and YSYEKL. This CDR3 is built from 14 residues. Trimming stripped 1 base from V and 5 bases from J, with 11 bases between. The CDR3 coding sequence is TGCGCCAGCAGCCAAGGAATGGGGAGTACTGAAGCTTTCTTT. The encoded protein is CASSQGMGSTEAFF.

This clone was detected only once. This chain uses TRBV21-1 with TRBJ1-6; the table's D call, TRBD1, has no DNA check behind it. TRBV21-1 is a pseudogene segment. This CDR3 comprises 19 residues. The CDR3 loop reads CASSKASSRGREGNSPLHF. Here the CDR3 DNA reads TGTGCCAGCAGCAAAGCCTCATCCAGGGGGCGCGAGGGGAATTCACCCCTCCACTTT.

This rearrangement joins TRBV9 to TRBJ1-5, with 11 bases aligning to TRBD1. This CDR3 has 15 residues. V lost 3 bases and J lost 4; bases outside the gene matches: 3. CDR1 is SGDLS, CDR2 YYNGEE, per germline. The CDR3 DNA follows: TGTGCCAGCAGCGGGGGGACAGGGGGAAATCAGCCCCAGCATTTT. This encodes CASSGGTGGNQPQHF.

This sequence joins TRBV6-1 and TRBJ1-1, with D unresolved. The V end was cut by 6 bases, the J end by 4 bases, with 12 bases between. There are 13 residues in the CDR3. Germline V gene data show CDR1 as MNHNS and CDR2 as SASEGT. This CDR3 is CASRGIGGTEAFF. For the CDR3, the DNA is TGTGCCAGCAGGGGTATAGGAGGCACTGAAGCTTTCTTT.

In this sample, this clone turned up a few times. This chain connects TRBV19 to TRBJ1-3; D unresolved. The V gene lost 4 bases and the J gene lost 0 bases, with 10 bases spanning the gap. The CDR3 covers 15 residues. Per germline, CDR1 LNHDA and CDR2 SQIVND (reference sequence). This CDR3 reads CASSTVLLSGNTIYF. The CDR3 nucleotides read TGTGCCAGTAGTACAGTTCTCCTCTCTGGAAACACCATATATTTT.

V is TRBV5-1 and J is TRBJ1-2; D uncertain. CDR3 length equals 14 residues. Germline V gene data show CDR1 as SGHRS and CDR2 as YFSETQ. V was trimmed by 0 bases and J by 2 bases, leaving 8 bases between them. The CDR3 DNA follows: TGCGCCAGCAGCTTGGGCAGCGAGAACTATGGCTACACCTTC. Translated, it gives CASSLGSENYGYTF.

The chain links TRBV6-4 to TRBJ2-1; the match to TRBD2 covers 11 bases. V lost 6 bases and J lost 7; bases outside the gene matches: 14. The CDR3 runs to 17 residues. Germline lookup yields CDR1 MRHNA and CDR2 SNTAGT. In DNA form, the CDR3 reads TGTGCCAGCAGGGGGTATTTAGCGGGAGGGCCCGGTAATGAGCAGTTCTTC. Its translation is CASRGYLAGGPGNEQFF.

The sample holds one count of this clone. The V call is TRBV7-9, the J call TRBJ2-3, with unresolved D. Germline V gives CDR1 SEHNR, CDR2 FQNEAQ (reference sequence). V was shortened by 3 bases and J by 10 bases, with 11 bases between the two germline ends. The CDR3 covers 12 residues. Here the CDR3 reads CASSFEAEPQYF. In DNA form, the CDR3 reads TGTGCCAGCAGCTTCGAGGCTGAGCCGCAGTATTTT.

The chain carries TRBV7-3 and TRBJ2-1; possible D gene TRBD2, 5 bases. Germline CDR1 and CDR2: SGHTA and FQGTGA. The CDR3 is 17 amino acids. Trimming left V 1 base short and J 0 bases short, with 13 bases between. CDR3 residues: CASSLNRAGSSYNEQFF. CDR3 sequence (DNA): TGTGCCAGCAGCTTAAACCGCGCGGGTAGCTCCTACAATGAGCAGTTCTTC.

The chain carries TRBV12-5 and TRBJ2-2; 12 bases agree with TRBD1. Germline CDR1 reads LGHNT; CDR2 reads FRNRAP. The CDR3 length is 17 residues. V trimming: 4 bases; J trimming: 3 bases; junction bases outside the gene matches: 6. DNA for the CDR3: TGTGCTAGTGGTTCCCCCGGGACAGGGGGCTACACCGGGGAGCTGTTTTTT. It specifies CASGSPGTGGYTGELFF.

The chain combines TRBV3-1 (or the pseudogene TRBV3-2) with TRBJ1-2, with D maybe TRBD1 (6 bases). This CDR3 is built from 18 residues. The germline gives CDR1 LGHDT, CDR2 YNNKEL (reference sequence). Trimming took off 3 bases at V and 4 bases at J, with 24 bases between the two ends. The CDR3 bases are TGTGCCAGCAGCCATACGCCCTGGGACATGGTTGGGGTCTATGGCTACACCTTC. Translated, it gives CASSHTPWDMVGVYGYTF.

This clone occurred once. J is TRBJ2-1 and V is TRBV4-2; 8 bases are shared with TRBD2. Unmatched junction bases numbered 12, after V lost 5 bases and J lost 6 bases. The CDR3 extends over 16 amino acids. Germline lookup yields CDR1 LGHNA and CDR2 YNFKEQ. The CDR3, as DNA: TGTGCCAGCAGCAAGGTGGCGAGCGGGAGAAGCAATGAGCAGTTCTTC. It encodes CASSKVASGRSNEQFF.

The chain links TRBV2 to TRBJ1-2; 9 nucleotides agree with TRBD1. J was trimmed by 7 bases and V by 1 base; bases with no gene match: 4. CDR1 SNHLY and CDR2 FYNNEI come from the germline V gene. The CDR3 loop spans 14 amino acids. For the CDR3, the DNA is TGTGCCAGCAGTGAAGGACAGGGGGTGACTGGCTACACCTTC. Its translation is CASSEGQGVTGYTF.

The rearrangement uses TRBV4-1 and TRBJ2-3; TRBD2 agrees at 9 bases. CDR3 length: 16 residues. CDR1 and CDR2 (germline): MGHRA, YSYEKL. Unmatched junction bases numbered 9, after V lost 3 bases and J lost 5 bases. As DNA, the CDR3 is TGCGCCAGCAGCCAGGCCTTAGCGGGAGCGGTAGATACGCAGTATTTT. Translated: CASSQALAGAVDTQYF.

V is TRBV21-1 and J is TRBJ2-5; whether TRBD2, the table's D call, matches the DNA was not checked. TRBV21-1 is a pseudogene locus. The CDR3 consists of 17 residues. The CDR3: CASSEGLPRRPQETQYF. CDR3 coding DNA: TGTGCCAGCAGCGAGGGACTACCTCGACGACCACAAGAGACCCAGTACTTC.

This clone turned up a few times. The CDR3 bases are TGTGCCAGCAGTGCCCAACAGGCAGGGGACTATGGCTACACCTTC. The encoded protein is CASSAQQAGDYGYTF. This chain uses TRBV25-1 with TRBJ1-2, with a possible D match to TRBD1 (6 bases). The CDR3 contains 15 residues. V lost 4 bases, J lost 3 bases, and 15 bases lay in between. Germline values: CDR1 MGHDK, CDR2 SYGVNS.

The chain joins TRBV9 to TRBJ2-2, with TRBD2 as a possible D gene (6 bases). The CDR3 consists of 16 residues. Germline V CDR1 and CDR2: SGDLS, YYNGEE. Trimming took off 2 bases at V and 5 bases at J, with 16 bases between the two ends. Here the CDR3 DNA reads TGTGCCAGCAGCGTTTCAGGACTACTTTTTACCGGGGAGCTGTTTTTT. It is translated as CASSVSGLLFTGELFF.

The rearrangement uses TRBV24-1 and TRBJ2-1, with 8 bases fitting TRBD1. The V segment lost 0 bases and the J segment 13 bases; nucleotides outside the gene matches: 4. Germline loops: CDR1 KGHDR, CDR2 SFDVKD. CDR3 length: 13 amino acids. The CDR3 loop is CATSDLGRGRQFF. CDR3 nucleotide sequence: TGTGCCACCAGTGATTTGGGCAGGGGGCGTCAGTTCTTC.

As DNA, the CDR3 is TGTGCCAGCAGTTGGACAGGACAGTACGAGCAGTACTTC. Its translation is CASSWTGQYEQYF. The V gene is TRBV6-5, the J gene TRBJ2-7; 7 bases are a match to TRBD1. CDR3 length: 13 residues. Germline V gene data show CDR1 as MNHEY and CDR2 as SVGAGI. J lost 4 bases, V lost 4 bases, and 4 bases had no gene match.

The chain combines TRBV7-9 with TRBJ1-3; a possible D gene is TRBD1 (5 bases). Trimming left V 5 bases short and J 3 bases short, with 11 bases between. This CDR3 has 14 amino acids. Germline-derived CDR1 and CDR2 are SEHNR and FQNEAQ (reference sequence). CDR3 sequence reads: CASSQGSLGNTIYF. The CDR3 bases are TGTGCCAGCAGCCAGGGTTCACTTGGAAACACCATATATTTT.

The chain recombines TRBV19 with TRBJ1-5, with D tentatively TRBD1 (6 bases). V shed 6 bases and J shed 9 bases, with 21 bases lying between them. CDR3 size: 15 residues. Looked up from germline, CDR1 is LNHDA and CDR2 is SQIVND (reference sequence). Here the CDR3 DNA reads TGTGCCAGTAGCCCCTTTGAACAGGGTGTTTGGCCCCAGCATTTT. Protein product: CASSPFEQGVWPQHF.

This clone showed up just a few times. This chain's CDR3 is CASTLSAGGYTEAFF. In DNA form, the CDR3 reads TGTGCCAGCACCCTCTCGGCAGGGGGGTACACTGAAGCTTTCTTT. This rearrangement joins TRBV6-5 to TRBJ1-1, with 7 bases that match TRBD1. CDR1 is MNHEY, CDR2 SVGAGI, per germline. Trimming at V came to 7 bases and at J to 3 bases, leaving 11 bases not matched to a gene. The length of the CDR3 is 15 residues.

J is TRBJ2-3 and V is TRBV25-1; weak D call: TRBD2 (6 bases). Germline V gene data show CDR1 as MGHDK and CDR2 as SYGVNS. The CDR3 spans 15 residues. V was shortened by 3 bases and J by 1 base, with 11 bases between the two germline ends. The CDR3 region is CASSDYPGGTDTQYF. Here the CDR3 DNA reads TGTGCCAGCAGTGATTATCCGGGGGGCACAGATACGCAGTATTTT.

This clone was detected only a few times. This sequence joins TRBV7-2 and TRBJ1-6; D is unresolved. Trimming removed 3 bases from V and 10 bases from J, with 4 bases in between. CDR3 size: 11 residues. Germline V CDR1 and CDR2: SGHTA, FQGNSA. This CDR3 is CASSFQSPLHF. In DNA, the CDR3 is TGTGCCAGCAGCTTCCAATCACCCCTCCACTTT.

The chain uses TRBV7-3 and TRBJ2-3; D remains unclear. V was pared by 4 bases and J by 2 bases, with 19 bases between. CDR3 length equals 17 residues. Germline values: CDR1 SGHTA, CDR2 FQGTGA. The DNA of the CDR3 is TGTGCCAGCAGCTCCCTTCCCCTTGCGGCCCCCACAGATACGCAGTATTTT. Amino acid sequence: CASSSLPLAAPTDTQYF.

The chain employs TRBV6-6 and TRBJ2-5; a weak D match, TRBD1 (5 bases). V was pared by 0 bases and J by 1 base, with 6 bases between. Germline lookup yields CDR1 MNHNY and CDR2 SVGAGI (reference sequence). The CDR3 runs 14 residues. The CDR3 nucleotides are TGTGCCAGCAGTTACTCAGGGGTCCAAGAGACCCAGTACTTC. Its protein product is CASSYSGVQETQYF.

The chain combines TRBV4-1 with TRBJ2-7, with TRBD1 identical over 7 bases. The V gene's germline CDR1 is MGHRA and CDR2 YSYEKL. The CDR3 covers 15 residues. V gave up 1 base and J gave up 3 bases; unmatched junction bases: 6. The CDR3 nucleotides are TGCGCCAGCAGCCAAGCCCCGGGACAGTTCTACGAGCAGTACTTC. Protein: CASSQAPGQFYEQYF.

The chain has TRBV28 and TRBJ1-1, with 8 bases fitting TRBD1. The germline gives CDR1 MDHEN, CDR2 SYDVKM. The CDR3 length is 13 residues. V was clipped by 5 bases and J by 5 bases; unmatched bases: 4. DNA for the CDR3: TGTGCCAGCAGTCCCACAGGGGGGACTGAAGCTTTCTTT. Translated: CASSPTGGTEAFF.

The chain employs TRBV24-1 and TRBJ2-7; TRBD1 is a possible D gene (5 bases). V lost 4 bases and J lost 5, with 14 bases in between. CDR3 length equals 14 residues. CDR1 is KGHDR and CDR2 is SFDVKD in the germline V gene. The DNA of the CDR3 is TGTGCCACCAGTGACACACAGGTTAGCCACGAGCAGTACTTC. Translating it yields CATSDTQVSHEQYF.